Shown below are 27 T cell receptor beta chains from a single sample sequenced in a study of blood T cell repertoires in COVID-19. Profiled with immunoSEQ multiplex PCR; TCRdb holds only in-frame clones, not every one. The table has 65,000 to 75,000 clones, approximately 92% seen once. The sample comprised peripheral blood. All receptors come from a woman aged 45-65 years with active COVID-19.

The CDR3 sequence is CASSTSGSSYNEQFF. As DNA, the CDR3 is TGTGCCAGTAGTACTAGCGGGAGCTCCTACAATGAGCAGTTCTTC. This chain uses TRBV19 with TRBJ2-1; TRBD2 aligns across 10 bases. This CDR3 has 15 amino acids. Per germline, CDR1 LNHDA and CDR2 SQIVND (reference sequence). V lost 4 bases, J lost 0 bases, and 0 bases stayed unmatched.

The chain joins TRBV28 to TRBJ1-4; D might be TRBD1 (6 bases). Germline V gene data show CDR1 as MDHEN and CDR2 as SYDVKM. The V and J ends lost 6 bases and 5 bases respectively, with 13 bases between them. The CDR3 length is 14 residues. The CDR3 bases are TGTGCCAGCAGCCTACAGGGCTCAAATGAAAAACTGTTTTTT. The encoded protein is CASSLQGSNEKLFF.

CDR3 bases: TGTGCCAGCCTCCGGGACAGGGGTTTCACTGAAGCTTTCTTT. It specifies CASLRDRGFTEAFF. The V and J genes are TRBV6-5 and TRBJ1-1, with 10 bases identical to TRBD1. The length of the CDR3 is 14 residues. Trimming removed 8 bases from V and 4 bases from J; junction bases left unmatched: 7. Germline-derived CDR1 and CDR2 are MNHEY and SVGAGI.

The chain links TRBV5-1 to TRBJ2-2; TRBD2 agrees at 14 bases. Trimming removed 5 bases from V and 3 bases from J; junction bases left unmatched: 3. The CDR3 runs 16 residues. Germline CDR1 SGHRS, CDR2 YFSETQ. CDR3 DNA: TGCGCCAGCAGTTCGGGACTAGCGGGAGACACCGGGGAGCTGTTTTTT. It is translated as CASSSGLAGDTGELFF.

This clone has just a few counts. The chain couples TRBV5-1 to TRBJ2-3, with TRBD2 matching 15 bases. The CDR3 is 15 residues long. Germline V gene data show CDR1 as SGHRS and CDR2 as YFSETQ. Germline trimming cut 3 bases from V and 5 bases from J; bases unmatched to any gene: 1. In DNA, the CDR3 is TGCGCCAGCAGCTGGACTAGCGGGAGGGGAGATACGCAGTATTTT. This sequence encodes CASSWTSGRGDTQYF.

This clone was counted a single time. The V gene is TRBV6-4, the J gene TRBJ2-3; TRBD2 matches 9 bases. This CDR3 has 14 residues. Losses at the gene ends were 6 bases for V and 3 bases for J; bases not matched to a gene: 4. Germline V gene data show CDR1 as MRHNA and CDR2 as SNTAGT. The CDR3 is CASSPTSGTDTQYF. Here the CDR3 DNA reads TGTGCCAGCAGCCCGACTAGCGGTACAGATACGCAGTATTTT.

V is TRBV5-4 and J is TRBJ2-7, with D unclear. This CDR3 is 15 amino acids long. Germline-derived CDR1 and CDR2 are SGHNT and YYREEE (reference sequence). V was cut by 3 bases and J by 7 bases, with 20 bases left in between. DNA of the CDR3: TGTGCCAGCAGCTCAACCTCATATTCGGGTCGGGAGCAGTACTTC. Protein sequence: CASSSTSYSGREQYF.

This rearrangement joins TRBV7-2 to TRBJ2-7, with D perhaps TRBD1 (5 bases). V lost 4 bases and J 2 bases, leaving 12 bases between the germline ends. CDR3 length equals 14 residues. Germline V CDR1 and CDR2: SGHTA, FQGNSA. DNA for the CDR3: TGTGCCAGCAGCTCGACAGAACCCCCCTACGAGCAGTACTTC. Translating it yields CASSSTEPPYEQYF.

This sequence joins TRBV3-1 (or the pseudogene TRBV3-2) and TRBJ2-4; 8 bases line up with TRBD2. V was clipped by 5 bases and J by 9 bases; unmatched bases: 3. The CDR3 spans 12 residues. Germline V gene sequence: CDR1 LGHDT, CDR2 YNNKEL (reference sequence). The CDR3 is CASSERETIQYF. The CDR3 DNA sequence: TGTGCCAGCAGCGAGCGGGAGACCATTCAGTACTTC.

The rearrangement uses TRBV25-1 and TRBJ1-1; D is possibly TRBD1 (6 bases). The CDR3 is 13 amino acids. CDR1 and CDR2 (germline): MGHDK, SYGVNS. The V end lost 4 bases, the J end lost 1 base, and 7 bases lay between the germline ends. CDR3 coding DNA: TGTGCCAGCAGTGGGACAGAGAACACTGAAGCTTTCTTT. Residues: CASSGTENTEAFF.

The V call is TRBV23-1, the J call TRBJ1-6, with D perhaps matching TRBD1 (5 bases). TRBV23-1 is an open reading frame whose function is uncertain. This CDR3 spans 12 amino acids. Trimming removed 8 bases from V and 10 bases from J, with 12 bases in between. The CDR3 coding sequence is TGCGCCAGCGTTCAGGGTTCGTCACCCCTCCACTTT. Protein sequence: CASVQGSSPLHF.

This clone was observed a handful of times. V gene TRBV2 combines with J gene TRBJ1-5, with 7 bases aligning to TRBD1. V was clipped by 10 bases and J by 2 bases; unmatched bases: 5. Germline lookup yields CDR1 SNHLY and CDR2 FYNNEI. The length of the CDR3 is 13 residues. The CDR3, as DNA: TGTGCCACCAAAACAGGGGGCAATCAGCCCCAGCATTTT. Translation gives CATKTGGNQPQHF. The full variable domain, rest sourced from reference TRBV2 and TRBJ1-5, is EPEVTQTPSHQVTQMGQEVILRCVPISNHLYFYWYRQILGQKVEFLVSFYNNEISEKSEIFDDQFSVERPDGSNFTLKIRSTKLEDSAMYFCATKTGGNQPQHFGDGTRLSIL.

The rearrangement links TRBV19 to TRBJ2-3; 8 bases map to TRBD1. CDR1 LNHDA and CDR2 SQIVND come from the germline V gene (reference sequence). J lost 5 bases, V lost 5 bases, and 6 bases had no gene match. The CDR3 covers 14 residues. CDR3 residues: CASSASGTGDTQYF. The CDR3 bases are TGTGCCAGTAGTGCATCCGGGACAGGAGATACGCAGTATTTT.

The V call is TRBV5-1, the J call TRBJ2-7; possibly TRBD1 for D (6 bases). The V end was cut by 4 bases, the J end by 0 bases, with 17 bases between. Germline V gene sequence: CDR1 SGHRS, CDR2 YFSETQ. This CDR3 contains 16 residues. The CDR3 region has the DNA TGCGCCAGCAGCGAGTGGGTAGGGGGTTTCTCCTACGAGCAGTACTTC. Its translation is CASSEWVGGFSYEQYF.

The chain carries TRBV3-1 (or the pseudogene TRBV3-2) and TRBJ2-5, with TRBD2 matching 10 bases. This CDR3 is built from 13 residues. Germline V gives CDR1 LGHDT, CDR2 YNNKEL (reference sequence). Losses at the gene ends were 7 bases for V and 5 bases for J; bases not matched to a gene: 4. This CDR3 is CASNSGRWETQYF. The DNA of the CDR3 is TGTGCCAGCAATAGCGGGAGGTGGGAGACCCAGTACTTC.

The CDR3 loop reads CASSRGRAGELFF. The CDR3, as DNA: TGTGCCAGCAGCCGGGGGCGGGCCGGGGAGCTGTTTTTT. This chain connects TRBV3-1 (or the pseudogene TRBV3-2) to TRBJ2-2; D is possibly TRBD1 (6 bases). The CDR3 is 13 amino acids. Germline loops: CDR1 LGHDT, CDR2 YNNKEL (reference sequence). Between the trimmed V and J ends, which lost 4 bases and 6 bases, there was a span of 9 bases.

The V and J genes are TRBV7-2 and TRBJ2-7, with a tentative D call TRBD2 (6 bases). V shed 2 bases and J shed 5 bases, with 7 bases lying between them. The CDR3 has 12 amino acids. Germline CDR1 and CDR2: SGHTA and FQGNSA. The CDR3 DNA reads TGTGCCAGCAGCTTATCTAGCGACGAGCAGTACTTC. This codes for CASSLSSDEQYF.

The CDR3 sequence: CASSQDHGSGVGYNEQFF. CDR3 DNA sequence: TGTGCCAGCAGCCAAGATCACGGTAGCGGGGTAGGGTACAATGAGCAGTTCTTC. The rearrangement uses TRBV3-1 (or the pseudogene TRBV3-2) and TRBJ2-1; 8 bases are a match to TRBD2. The CDR3 covers 18 residues. V was clipped by 0 bases and J by 4 bases; unmatched bases: 11. The germline V gene has CDR1 LGHDT and CDR2 YNNKEL (reference sequence).

The J gene is TRBJ1-5, the V gene TRBV7-9, with 7 bases that match TRBD1. The length of the CDR3 is 15 residues. The ends lost 5 bases at V and 6 bases at J; junction bases unmatched: 10. Germline CDR1 and CDR2: SEHNR and FQNEAQ (reference sequence). DNA of the CDR3: TGTGCCAGCAGCCATACAGGGGATTTTGGTCAGCCCCAGCATTTT. Amino acid sequence: CASSHTGDFGQPQHF.

This chain connects TRBV27 to TRBJ2-3, with a tentative D call TRBD2 (6 bases). This CDR3 spans 17 amino acids. Trimming pared 2 bases from V and 0 bases from J, leaving 15 bases between. The V gene's germline CDR1 is MNHEY and CDR2 SMNVEV (reference sequence). CDR3 DNA sequence: TGTGCCAGCAGTTTAGGCAGAAAGGCGGGGAGCACAGATACGCAGTATTTT. This sequence encodes CASSLGRKAGSTDTQYF.

The rearrangement uses TRBV5-1 and TRBJ2-2; 13 positions agree with TRBD2. Trimming at V came to 4 bases and at J to 7 bases, leaving 10 bases not matched to a gene. Germline V gene data show CDR1 as SGHRS and CDR2 as YFSETQ. The CDR3 length is 17 residues. As DNA, the CDR3 is TGCGCCAGCAGCCCTTCGGGACTAGCGGGAACGATCGGGGAGCTGTTTTTT. It is translated as CASSPSGLAGTIGELFF.

The chain uses TRBV11-2 and TRBJ2-2, with 7 bases that match TRBD1. V lost 5 bases and J lost 0; bases outside the gene matches: 3. The CDR3 runs to 15 residues. CDR1 SGHAT and CDR2 FQNNGV come from the germline V gene. DNA of the CDR3: TGTGCCAGCAGCCGACAGGGCGCGAACACCGGGGAGCTGTTTTTT. This sequence encodes CASSRQGANTGELFF.

Notes on this clone: Compared with germline, one end of the junction differs, possibly owing to a read error. The CDR3: CASSLSKGHRNTEAFF. The CDR3 region has the DNA TGTGCCAGCAGCTTATCAAAGGGACACCGGAACACTGAAGCTTTCTTT. The chain uses TRBV27 and TRBJ1-1; tentative D call: TRBD1 (6 bases). From germline, CDR1 is MNHEY and CDR2 SMNVEV (reference sequence). The CDR3 extends over 16 amino acids.

This chain connects TRBV5-4 to TRBJ2-5, with 9 nucleotides matching TRBD1. Losses at the gene ends were 2 bases for V and 1 base for J; bases not matched to a gene: 3. CDR1 and CDR2 (germline): SGHNT, YYREEE (reference sequence). CDR3 length: 15 residues. CDR3 in amino acids: CASSLQGAPQETQYF. CDR3 bases: TGTGCCAGCAGCTTACAGGGGGCCCCCCAAGAGACCCAGTACTTC.

CDR3 amino acids: CASSKKRDRGLNEQYF. For the CDR3, the DNA is TGTGCCAGTAGCAAAAAAAGGGACAGGGGGCTGAACGAGCAGTACTTC. The V gene is TRBV19, the J gene TRBJ2-7; 12 bases match TRBD1. The J segment lost 5 bases and the V segment lost 6 bases, leaving 11 bases of the junction unmatched. Germline lookup yields CDR1 LNHDA and CDR2 SQIVND (reference sequence). CDR3 size: 16 residues. The variable domain in full, completed from reference TRBV19 and TRBJ2-7, reads DGGITQSPKYLFRKEGQNVTLSCEQNLNHDAMYWYRQDPGQGLRLIYYSQIVNDFQKGDIAEGYSVSREKKESFPLTVTSAQKNPTAFYLCASSKKRDRGLNEQYFGPGTRLTVT.

The chain joins TRBV5-8 to TRBJ2-5; D is uncertain. V was shortened by 0 bases and J by 4 bases, with 13 bases between the two germline ends. Germline assignment: CDR1 SGHTS and CDR2 YDEGEE. CDR3 length: 15 amino acids. The CDR3 loop reads CASSLESHPRETQYF. In DNA, the CDR3 is TGTGCCAGCAGCTTGGAGAGTCACCCTCGAGAGACCCAGTACTTC.

The count of this clone is one. The CDR3 DNA sequence: TGTGCCAGCGCCAGGGGGCGCAGGTACACTGAAGCTTTCTTT. This codes for CASARGRRYTEAFF. V gene TRBV6-5 combines with J gene TRBJ1-1; 8 nucleotides match TRBD1. After removal of 8 bases from V and 3 bases from J, the junction contained 8 bases not matched to a gene. The CDR3 spans 14 residues. From germline, CDR1 is MNHEY and CDR2 SVGAGI.